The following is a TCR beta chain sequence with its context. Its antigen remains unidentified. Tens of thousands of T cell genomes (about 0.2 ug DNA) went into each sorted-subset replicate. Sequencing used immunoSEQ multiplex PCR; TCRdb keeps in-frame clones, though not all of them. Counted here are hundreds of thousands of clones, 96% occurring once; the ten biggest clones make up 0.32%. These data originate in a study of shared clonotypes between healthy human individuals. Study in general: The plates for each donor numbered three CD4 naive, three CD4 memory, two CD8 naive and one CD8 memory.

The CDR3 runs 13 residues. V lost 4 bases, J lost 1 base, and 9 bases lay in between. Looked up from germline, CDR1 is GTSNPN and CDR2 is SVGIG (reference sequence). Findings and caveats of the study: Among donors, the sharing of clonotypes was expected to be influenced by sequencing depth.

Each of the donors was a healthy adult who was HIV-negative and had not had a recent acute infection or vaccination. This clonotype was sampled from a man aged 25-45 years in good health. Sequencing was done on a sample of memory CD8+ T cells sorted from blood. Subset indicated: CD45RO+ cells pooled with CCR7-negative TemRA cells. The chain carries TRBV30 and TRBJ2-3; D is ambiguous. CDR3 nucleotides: TGTGCCTGGACAATACGCCGCACAGATACGCAGTATTTT. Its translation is CAWTIRRTDTQYF.